The 19 T cell receptor beta chains given below trace back to one sample, sequenced in a study of control samples from healthy donors and cancer patients. Using immunoSEQ multiplex PCR, the repertoire was profiled, and TCRdb retains in-frame clones only, with some absent. The sample yields about 98,000 clones, roughly 83% seen once. The sample consisted of blood. All receptors derive from a woman aged 25 to 39 in good health.

The chain employs TRBV4-1 and TRBJ1-3; D gene ambiguous. Germline V lookup: CDR1 MGHRA, CDR2 YSYEKL. Trimming left V 0 bases short and J 1 base short, with 10 bases between. This CDR3 is 16 amino acids long. The CDR3 DNA sequence: TGCGCCAGCAGCCAAGATTTCGGGATTTCTGGAAACACCATATATTTT. It translates to CASSQDFGISGNTIYF.

The J gene is TRBJ2-2, the V gene TRBV24-1; TRBD1 is a possible D gene (5 bases). The CDR3 runs to 13 residues. V gave up 7 bases and J gave up 1 base, with 6 bases separating them. CDR1 KGHDR and CDR2 SFDVKD come from the germline V gene. The DNA of the CDR3 is TGTGCCACCAGGGACATGAACACCGGGGAGCTGTTTTTT. Translation gives CATRDMNTGELFF.

CDR3 amino acids: CASSASRGLYGYTF. The CDR3 DNA is TGTGCCAGCAGCGCTTCCAGGGGGCTCTATGGCTACACCTTC. The chain uses TRBV6-5 and TRBJ1-2; 8 nucleotides agree with TRBD1. The CDR3 loop spans 14 amino acids. Germline CDR1 reads MNHEY; CDR2 reads SVGAGI. V shed 6 bases and J 4 bases; nucleotides not matched to a gene: 7.

The V and J genes are TRBV30 and TRBJ2-1, with D hard to call. Trimming took off 2 bases at V and 10 bases at J, with 6 bases between the two ends. There are 10 residues in the CDR3. The germline CDR1 and CDR2 sequences are GTSNPN and SVGIG (reference sequence). CDR3: CAWSRAEQFF. For the CDR3, the DNA is TGTGCCTGGAGTCGGGCCGAGCAGTTCTTC. Full variable domain (missing parts from reference TRBV30 and TRBJ2-1): SQTIHQWPATLVQPVGSPLSLECTVEGTSNPNLYWYRQAAGRGLQLLFYSVGIGQISSEVPQNLSASRPQDRQFILSSKKLLLSDSGFYLCAWSRAEQFFGPGTRLTVL.

This clone ranks as medium-sized. This rearrangement joins TRBV5-4 to TRBJ2-3; D is possibly TRBD1 (5 bases). The CDR3 runs to 16 residues. Trimming took 3 bases from V and 4 from J, leaving 18 bases between them. Looked up from germline, CDR1 is SGHNT and CDR2 is YYREEE (reference sequence). CDR3 loop: CASSSIPGLGSDTQYF. CDR3 nucleotide sequence: TGTGCCAGCAGCTCTATCCCAGGGCTCGGATCAGATACGCAGTATTTT.

The chain combines TRBV6-6 with TRBJ2-2; weak D call: TRBD1 (6 bases). V was shortened by 4 bases and J by 5 bases, with 14 bases between the two germline ends. The CDR3 runs to 15 residues. Germline V gene lookup returns CDR1 MNHNY and CDR2 SVGAGI (reference sequence). CDR3 sequence (DNA): TGTGCCAGCAGTTTCGACAGGCGAGGGACCGGGGAGCTGTTTTTT. Its protein product is CASSFDRRGTGELFF.

The V gene is TRBV30, the J gene TRBJ2-7, with 8 bases matching TRBD1. The CDR3 runs to 16 residues. With 7 bases clipped from V and 5 bases from J, the junction kept 19 bases outside the gene matches. The germline CDR1 and CDR2 sequences are GTSNPN and SVGIG (reference sequence). CDR3 in amino acids: CASTTTGQGGFNEQYF. DNA for the CDR3: TGTGCCTCGACCACCACCGGACAGGGTGGTTTCAACGAGCAGTACTTC.

The rearrangement links TRBV19 to TRBJ2-1; D perhaps matches TRBD2 (6 bases). Looked up from germline, CDR1 is LNHDA and CDR2 is SQIVND (reference sequence). Between the trimmed V and J ends, which lost 2 bases and 5 bases, there was a span of 13 bases. The CDR3 consists of 15 residues. The DNA of the CDR3 is TGTGCCAGTAGTATATCCGGGTCGGGGGACAATGAGCAGTTCTTC. Its protein is CASSISGSGDNEQFF.

The chain has TRBV5-1 and TRBJ2-5, with a tentative D call TRBD1 (6 bases). With 2 bases removed from V and 14 bases from J, the gap between germline ends came to 13 bases. This CDR3 is built from 11 residues. The V gene's germline CDR1 is SGHRS and CDR2 YFSETQ. CDR3 DNA: TGCGCCAGCAGCTTCAATGGACAGACCTACTTC. Translation gives CASSFNGQTYF.

V is TRBV19 and J is TRBJ2-7; 7 bases agree with TRBD2. The germline gives CDR1 LNHDA, CDR2 SQIVND (reference sequence). The junction had 7 bases not matched to a gene; V was cut back by 1 base and J by 4 bases. The CDR3 covers 15 residues. The CDR3 sequence is CASSIVGGGSYEQYF. The CDR3 DNA reads TGTGCCAGTAGTATAGTTGGCGGGGGATCGTACGAGCAGTACTTC.

The chain joins TRBV4-3 to TRBJ2-1; D might be TRBD1 (6 bases). Germline values: CDR1 LGHNA, CDR2 YSLEER. Trimming left V 2 bases short and J 6 bases short, with 8 bases between. The CDR3 sequence is 13 residues long. CDR3 coding DNA: TGCGCCAGCAGCCAACACAGGGTCAATGAGCAGTTCTTC. Protein product: CASSQHRVNEQFF.

The rearrangement uses TRBV6-5 and TRBJ2-7; 11 bases align to TRBD1. This CDR3 spans 16 amino acids. V lost 0 bases to trimming and J lost 5 bases; unmatched junction nucleotides: 6. CDR1 and CDR2 (germline): MNHEY, SVGAGI. In nucleotides, the CDR3 is TGTGCCAGCAGTTACTCGTGGGACAGGGGGTCCCACGAGCAGTACTTC. Amino acid sequence: CASSYSWDRGSHEQYF.

The V and J genes are TRBV5-5 and TRBJ2-7; the D is unclear. CDR3 size: 12 residues. Germline V gene lookup returns CDR1 SGHKS and CDR2 YYEKEE (reference sequence). Trimming took 4 bases from V and 3 from J, leaving 8 bases between them. The CDR3 nucleotides are TGTGCCAGCAGCCCCCCCGGCTACGAGCAGTACTTC. It is translated as CASSPPGYEQYF.

The rearrangement links TRBV19 to TRBJ2-3; D is perhaps TRBD1 or TRBD2 (6 bases each). Germline-derived CDR1 and CDR2 are LNHDA and SQIVND (reference sequence). The V and J ends lost 6 bases and 3 bases respectively, with 13 bases between them. CDR3 size: 14 residues. CDR3 coding DNA: TGTGCCAGTAGGGTCGGGGGCCATACAGATACGCAGTATTTT. Protein product: CASRVGGHTDTQYF.

The rearrangement joins TRBV25-1 to TRBJ1-1; D remains ambiguous. The CDR3 totals 11 residues. V gave up 2 bases and J gave up 7 bases, with 5 bases separating them. Germline loops: CDR1 MGHDK, CDR2 SYGVNS. CDR3 coding DNA: TGTGCCAGCAGTGAACGGCTTGAAGCTTTCTTT. Its protein product is CASSERLEAFF. Complete variable domain (other parts from reference TRBV25-1 and TRBJ1-1): EADIYQTPRYLVIGTGKKITLECSQTMGHDKMYWYQQDPGMELHLIHYSYGVNSTEKGDLSSESTVSRIRTEHFPLTLESARPSHTSQYLCASSERLEAFFGQGTRLTVV.

V and J are TRBV3-1 (or the pseudogene TRBV3-2) and TRBJ1-2; D is uncertain. The CDR3 extends over 12 amino acids. The germline CDR1 and CDR2 sequences are LGHDT and YNNKEL (reference sequence). V lost 3 bases to trimming and J lost 7 bases, with 9 bases between them. The CDR3 DNA reads TGTGCCAGCAGCCAGATTACGGGTGGCTACACCTTC. Its protein product is CASSQITGGYTF.

The V gene is TRBV2, the J gene TRBJ2-3; 10 positions agree with TRBD2. Trimming took 6 bases from V and 4 from J; bases not matched to a gene: 10. CDR3 length equals 16 residues. In germline, CDR1 is SNHLY, CDR2 FYNNEI. CDR3 coding DNA: TGTGCCAGCAGGGGGCACAGCGGGGGGGCGGCAGATACGCAGTATTTT. Protein sequence: CASRGHSGGAADTQYF.

This clone occurred a few times. This chain uses TRBV3-1 (or the pseudogene TRBV3-2) with TRBJ1-1; D call uncertain. The CDR3 runs 14 residues. Germline values: CDR1 LGHDT, CDR2 YNNKEL (reference sequence). Trimming left V 1 base short and J 0 bases short, with 6 bases between. CDR3 bases: TGTGCCAGCAGCCAAGGGGCCATGAACACTGAAGCTTTCTTT. It encodes CASSQGAMNTEAFF.

This clone is a singleton in its sample. The chain has TRBV2 and TRBJ2-7, with TRBD2 identical over 8 bases. Trimming took 0 bases from V and 2 from J; bases not matched to a gene: 3. The CDR3 loop spans 15 amino acids. In germline, CDR1 is SNHLY, CDR2 FYNNEI. CDR3 loop: CASSEARRGAYEQYF. CDR3 coding DNA: TGTGCCAGCAGTGAAGCTCGGCGGGGGGCCTACGAGCAGTACTTC.